This record covers a single T cell receptor (beta chain). Its antigen specificity is not known. Per-base quality was not reported, and no clone a single base away is much larger than it. The sample is drawn from a study of blood T cell repertoires in COVID-19 (dated by TCRdb to the early 2020s). About the study as a whole: Samples from collaborators originated in the United States, Italy and Spain and spanned both the acute and convalescent phases of COVID-19. Samples came from the ongoing ImmuneRACE study (first 160 participants) plus 1,254 subjects from 6 global collaborators. The prospective study material was composed of cDNA or gDNA derived from T cells, B-cell-depleted T cells, or PBMCs. A de-identified subject ID, COVID-19 status, age in years and sex were almost always included in the sample metadata. Subjects who had been exposed to COVID-19, were actively infected with it, or had recovered from it provided the deeply sampled blood TCRbeta repertoires that made up the dataset. Where HLA class I and class II types were available, the types were taken from metadata supplied by the sample provider, not from assay-based typing. A freely available public database, intended as a resource for researchers studying the immune response to SARS-CoV-2, is where the repertoires were released. General study outcomes and caveats: The quantity of clinical and demographic metadata differed by source and by participant and was supplied without curation.

Based on the germline V gene, the CDR1 and CDR2 sequences are LGHNT and FRNRAP. The V end loses 4 bases and the J end loses 0 bases, and a stretch of 12 bases separates them. The CDR3 has 15 amino acids, counting the end cysteine and phenylalanine. The sequence is cut down to CDR3 DNA, 45 bases in frame from base 1. Whole blood was collected in K2EDTA tubes by collaborating institutions according to the institutions' own protocols. For TCRbeta analysis, collaborator samples were shipped as frozen whole blood, as isolated PBMCs, or as DNA extracted from either sample type. The immunoSEQ Assay, a bias-controlled multiplex PCR, was used to amplify TCRbeta CDR3 regions from genomic DNA. The paper's data handling went like this. The number of nucleated cells in each sample was estimated from the amplification of reference gene primers within the assay. Sequence reads were collapsed and filtered to measure the absolute abundance of every unique TCRbeta CDR3 rearrangement. Productive Simpson clonality was computed per sample as the square root of Simpson's diversity index over productive rearrangements. Not all clones reach the TCRdb copy of this immuneACCESS table, which keeps in-frame sequences only. Checked studies attribute under half of the gap to unresolved V genes and leave the rest unexplained. The V and J calls and clone size are taken from that table; D and trimming were inferred from the DNA. The sample table records over 85,000 clones; 87% of these occur just once. 4% to 5.5% of the sample rests with the top ten.

The TCR originated in a man aged 70-80 years with acute or convalescent COVID-19. The sequenced sample consisted of peripheral blood. Recombination connected TRBV12-5 to TRBJ2-5, and TRBD2 may be the D gene, going by 5 matching bases. The bases are TGTGCTAGTGGTTCTGGAGCGGACTACCAAGAGACCCAGTACTTC. It codes for CASGSGADYQETQYF.